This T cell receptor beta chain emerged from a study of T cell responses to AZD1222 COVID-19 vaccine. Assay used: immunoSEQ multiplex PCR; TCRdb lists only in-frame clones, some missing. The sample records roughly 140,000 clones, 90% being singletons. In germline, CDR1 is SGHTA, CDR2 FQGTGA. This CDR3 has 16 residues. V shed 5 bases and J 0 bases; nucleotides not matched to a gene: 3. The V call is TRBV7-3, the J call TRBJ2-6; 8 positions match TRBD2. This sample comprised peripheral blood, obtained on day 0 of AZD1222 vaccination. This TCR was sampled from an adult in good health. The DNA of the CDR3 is TGTGCCAGCAGCGTAGCGGGACCCTCTGGGGCCAACGTCCTGACTTTC. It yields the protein CASSVAGPSGANVLTF.